One sample yielded the 3 T cell receptor beta chains listed below, sequenced in a study of blood T cells in healthy people across ages. The use of a sample-barcoded 5' primer and a J-beta primer mix characterized a second PCR of 7 to 11 cycles. TCRdb recomputed calls from the 5' RACE reads with MiXCR, one row per CDR3 protein. This table has around 580,000 distinct CDR3 sequences, roughly 48% appearing once. The material sequenced was blood. Source of these receptors: a man of 80 years or more in good health.

At least ten counts were recorded for this clonotype. This chain connects TRBV28 to TRBJ2-1; 10 bases line up with TRBD2. CDR3 size: 16 residues. CDR1 is MDHEN and CDR2 is SYDVKM in the germline V gene. J lost 9 bases, V lost 4 bases, and 12 bases had no gene match. In DNA, the CDR3 is TGTGCCAGCAGTTCATTAGGGACTAGCGTTCCTCGTGAGCAGTTCTTC. Its protein is CASSSLGTSVPREQFF.

This clonotype was seen only a few times. The chain is built from TRBV12-3 or TRBV12-4 and TRBJ2-5; 9 bases match TRBD1. The DNA end is a closer match to TRBJ2-7, so the J assignment may be wrong. The CDR3 sequence is 15 residues long. CDR3 region: CASSLTWTGDYEQYF. The DNA of the CDR3 is TGTGCCAGCAGTTTGACGTGGACAGGGGACTACGAGCAGTACTTC.

The CDR3 loop reads CAWSPSAAGLYEQYF. For the CDR3, the DNA is TGTGCCTGGAGTCCCTCGGCCGCAGGACTATACGAGCAGTACTTC. V and J are TRBV30 and TRBJ2-4, with D possibly being TRBD2 (6 bases). The assigned J gene may be wrong: the sequence end matches TRBJ2-7 better. The CDR3 contains 15 residues. Germline lookup yields CDR1 GTSNPN and CDR2 SVGIG (reference sequence).